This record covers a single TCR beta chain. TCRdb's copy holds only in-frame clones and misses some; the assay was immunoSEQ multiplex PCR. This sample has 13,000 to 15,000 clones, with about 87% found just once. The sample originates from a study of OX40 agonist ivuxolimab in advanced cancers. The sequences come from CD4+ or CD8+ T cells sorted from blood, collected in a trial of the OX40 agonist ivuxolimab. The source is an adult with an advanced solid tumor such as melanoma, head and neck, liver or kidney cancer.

CDR3 residues: CASSLVRRQTSYEQYF. For the CDR3, the DNA is TGTGCCAGCAGCTTAGTTAGGCGGCAGACCTCCTACGAGCAGTACTTC. V is TRBV7-8 and J is TRBJ2-7; D is unclear. Trimming took off 1 base at V and 0 bases at J, with 13 bases between the two ends. The CDR3 is made up of 16 amino acids. Germline loops: CDR1 SGHVS, CDR2 FQNEAQ. Complete variable domain (other parts from reference TRBV7-8 and TRBJ2-7): GAGVSQSPRYKVAKRGQDVALRCDPISGHVSLFWYQQALGQGPEFLTYFQNEAQLDKSGLPSDRFFAERPEGSVSTLKIQRTQQEDSAVYLCASSLVRRQTSYEQYFGPGTRLTVT.